This T cell receptor beta chain was observed in a study of blood T cell repertoires in COVID-19 (dated by TCRdb to the early 2020s). Background for the entire study: The collaborator samples originated in the United States, Italy and Spain and spanned the acute and convalescent phases of COVID-19. The material from the prospective study consisted of cDNA or gDNA derived from T cells, B-cell-depleted T cells, or PBMCs. The dataset comprised deeply sampled blood TCRbeta repertoires from subjects exposed to, actively infected with, or recovered from COVID-19. The repertoires were released in a freely available public database meant as a resource for research on the immune response to SARS-CoV-2. The samples were drawn from the first 160 participants of the ongoing ImmuneRACE study and from 1,254 subjects provided by 6 global collaborators. A de-identified subject ID, COVID-19 status, age in years and sex were almost always included in the sample metadata. Where HLA class I and class II types were available, the types were taken from metadata supplied by the sample provider, not from assay-based typing. General conclusions and limits of the study: The amount of clinical and demographic metadata varied by source and participant and was provided uncurated.

The immunoSEQ Assay, a bias-controlled multiplex PCR, was used to amplify TCRbeta CDR3 regions from genomic DNA. Concerning the study's data processing: The number of nucleated cells in each sample was estimated from the amplification of reference gene primers within the assay. Sequence reads were collapsed and filtered to measure the absolute abundance of every unique TCRbeta CDR3 rearrangement. Productive Simpson clonality was computed per sample as the square root of Simpson's diversity index over productive rearrangements. Not all clones reach the TCRdb copy of this immuneACCESS table, which keeps in-frame sequences only. Checked studies attribute under half of the gap to unresolved V genes and leave the rest unexplained. V and J calls plus clone size are reproduced from that table; the DNA served to infer D and trimming. Present in this sample are about 210,000 clones, just over 90% of which were seen just once. The ten largest account for 1.2% of the sample.

Worth noting for this clone: Its antigen target is currently unknown. Per-base quality was not reported, and no clone a single base away is much larger than it.

Whole blood was collected in K2EDTA tubes by collaborating institutions according to the institutions' own protocols. For TCRbeta analysis, collaborators shipped samples as frozen whole blood, isolated PBMCs, or DNA extracted from either of those sample types. The sample taken for sequencing was peripheral blood. The receptor comes from a young man with acute or convalescent COVID-19.

Read as DNA, the sequence is TGCGCCAGCAGCCGGTACCAGGTCGGGGTTAGTGGGGAAAAACTGTTTTTT. This sequence encodes CASSRYQVGVSGEKLFF. The chain uses TRBV4-1 and TRBJ1-4; no D gene call is confident. V was cut back by 4 bases and J by 8 bases, leaving a gap of 23 bases between them. Measured from the cysteine to the phenylalanine, the CDR3 is 17 residues long. The retained sequence is limited to the CDR3, 51 bases, with the frame set at the first base. The germline V gene yields MGHRA for CDR1 and YSYEKL for CDR2.